One sample yielded the 23 T cell receptor beta chains listed below, sequenced in a study of T cells in Graves' hyperthyroidism and ophthalmopathy (dated 2019 in TCRdb). Libraries came from multiplex PCR. TCRdb names Illumina HiSeq 2000 as the instrument used. The TCR beta CDR3 regions were amplified from the RNA transcripts. The first round of RT-PCR for the TCR CDR3 was performed with the HTBI primer set and the Qiagen OneStep RT-PCR kit. Through fastp at Q25 and MiXCR, TCRdb rebuilt clones from the public reads, retaining in-frame beta chains. Each CDR3 protein appears once, grouped with its most common genes and DNA. The sample table lists some 300,000 distinct CDR3 sequences, 13% of them with a count of one. 7.8% of the sample is taken by the ten largest. The sequenced sample consisted of blood. These receptors were taken from a woman in her thirties with Graves' hyperthyroidism that later progressed to Graves' ophthalmopathy.

At least ten counts were recorded for this clonotype. This chain uses TRBV12-3 or TRBV12-4 with TRBJ2-7, with D perhaps matching TRBD1 (5 bases). V was cut by 4 bases and J by 2 bases, with 6 bases left in between. The CDR3 runs to 12 residues. The chain's CDR3 is CASSYRTYEQYF. The CDR3 region has the DNA TGTGCCAGCAGTTACAGGACCTACGAGCAGTACTTC.

Ten or more counts support this clonotype. The V and J genes are TRBV7-9 and TRBJ2-2; D unclear. The CDR3 has 10 residues. Germline CDR1 is SEHNR and CDR2 is FQNEAQ (reference sequence). The ends were cut back, 6 bases at V and 5 bases at J, with 1 base in the middle. CDR3 loop: CASRTGELFF. The CDR3 DNA follows: TGTGCCAGCAGGACCGGGGAGCTGTTTTTT.

In its sample, this clonotype was seen a few times. This chain uses TRBV6-2 or TRBV6-3 with TRBJ2-7; 12 bases are shared with TRBD2. Germline V lookup: CDR1 MNHEY, CDR2 SVGEGT. CDR3 size: 16 residues. Trimming at V came to 6 bases and at J to 3 bases, leaving 9 bases not matched to a gene. The CDR3 sequence is CASRDGGTSGLYEQYF. The CDR3 nucleotides read TGTGCCAGCAGGGATGGTGGGACTAGCGGGCTCTACGAGCAGTACTTC.

The table lists this clonotype with many counts. V is TRBV6-1 and J is TRBJ1-2; D perhaps matches TRBD1 (5 bases). Germline V gene sequence: CDR1 MNHNS, CDR2 SASEGT. The germline V and J ends were trimmed by 6 bases and 0 bases, with 17 bases remaining between them. CDR3 length: 16 residues. The CDR3 sequence: CASSLGDGVANYGYTF. The CDR3 DNA reads TGTGCCAGCAGCTTGGGGGATGGTGTGGCTAACTATGGCTACACCTTC.

This clonotype was found many times. V usage is TRBV18 and J usage is TRBJ2-1; 8 bases are a match to TRBD2. Germline CDR1 and CDR2: KGHSH and LQKENI. The CDR3 consists of 16 residues. Germline trimming cut 6 bases from V and 0 bases from J; bases unmatched to any gene: 7. CDR3 loop: CASSTGTRGSYNEQFF. The CDR3 bases are TGTGCCAGCTCTACCGGGACTAGAGGCTCCTACAATGAGCAGTTCTTC.

This clonotype was detected only a few times. The rearrangement links TRBV11-2 to TRBJ2-2; D might be TRBD1 (7 bases). This CDR3 region has 17 residues. Trimming left V 3 bases short and J 3 bases short, with 17 bases between. The V gene's germline CDR1 is SGHAT and CDR2 FQNNGV. The CDR3 spells CASSFDDREEYTGELFF. In DNA form, the CDR3 reads TGTGCCAGCAGCTTTGATGACAGGGAGGAATACACCGGGGAGCTGTTTTTT.

This chain links TRBV11-2 with TRBJ2-1, with 11 bases identical to TRBD1. Trimming took 0 bases from V and 9 from J; bases not matched to a gene: 10. Germline V CDR1 and CDR2: SGHAT, FQNNGV. CDR3 length equals 17 residues. The CDR3 here is CASSLDLGGQGAREQFF. In DNA form, the CDR3 reads TGTGCCAGCAGCTTAGATCTGGGAGGACAGGGGGCCCGTGAGCAGTTCTTC.

This clonotype has only one observation. The DNA of the CDR3 is TGTGCCAGCAGCTACACCGGGACTAGCGGCTACGAGCAGTACTTC. It is translated as CASSYTGTSGYEQYF. The chain employs TRBV11-2 and TRBJ2-7, with 11 positions matching TRBD2. Germline CDR1 is SGHAT and CDR2 is FQNNGV. With 4 bases clipped from V and 3 bases from J, the junction kept 5 bases outside the gene matches. CDR3 length equals 15 residues.

This clonotype was observed at least ten times. V is TRBV6-6 and J is TRBJ1-5; no clear D gene. The V and J ends lost 2 bases and 0 bases respectively, with 2 bases between them. This CDR3 is built from 13 residues. Per germline, CDR1 MNHNY and CDR2 SVGAGI (reference sequence). CDR3 in amino acids: CASSYDSNQPQHF. The CDR3 coding sequence is TGTGCCAGCAGTTACGATAGCAATCAGCCCCAGCATTTT.

The table lists this clonotype with many counts. This chain uses TRBV7-6 with TRBJ2-2, with 8 bases identical to TRBD2. The CDR3 extends over 15 amino acids. Germline V CDR1 and CDR2: SGHVS, FNYEAQ. Unmatched junction bases numbered 6, after V lost 5 bases and J lost 4 bases. CDR3 DNA sequence: TGTGCCAGCAGCGAAGCGGGAGCCGCCACCGGGGAGCTGTTTTTT. Translation: CASSEAGAATGELFF.

In DNA form, the CDR3 reads TGTGCCAGCAGTTACGCGGGACTAGCGGCAAGAGAGACCCAGTACTTC. This gives the protein CASSYAGLAARETQYF. J is TRBJ2-5 and V is TRBV6-5; 11 bases line up with TRBD2. The V gene end was trimmed by 2 bases and the J gene end by 4 bases; junction bases not matched to a gene: 6. The CDR3 is 16 amino acids. Germline loops: CDR1 MNHEY, CDR2 SVGAGI.

This clonotype appeared many times. This chain links TRBV5-1 with TRBJ2-2; 8 bases agree with TRBD1. Germline CDR1 SGHRS, CDR2 YFSETQ. The CDR3 runs 15 residues. V lost 8 bases, J lost 3 bases, and 9 bases stayed unmatched. Here the CDR3 reads CASKTGAGDTGELFF. CDR3 sequence (DNA): TGCGCCAGTAAGACAGGGGCTGGTGACACCGGGGAGCTGTTTTTT. The full variable domain, completed using reference TRBV5-1 and TRBJ2-2, is KAGVTQTPRYLIKTRGQQVTLSCSPISGHRSVSWYQQTPGQGLQFLFEYFSETQRNKGNFPGRFSGRQFSNSRSEMNVSTLELGDSALYLCASKTGAGDTGELFFGEGSRLTVL.

This clonotype was seen at least ten times. The chain joins TRBV5-1 to TRBJ2-1; 7 nucleotides line up with TRBD2. CDR1 and CDR2 (germline): SGHRS, YFSETQ. CDR3 length: 16 residues. Unmatched junction bases numbered 9, after V lost 6 bases and J lost 0 bases. The DNA for the CDR3 is TGCGCCAGCACCCCGGGAGCGGGAAGCTCCTACAATGAGCAGTTCTTC. Translated: CASTPGAGSSYNEQFF.

This clonotype was observed many times. This sequence joins TRBV2 and TRBJ2-7, with D perhaps matching TRBD2 (6 bases). V was shortened by 8 bases and J by 5 bases, with 13 bases between the two germline ends. The CDR3 contains 12 residues. From germline, CDR1 is SNHLY and CDR2 FYNNEI. This CDR3 is CASGGFRDEQYF. CDR3 nucleotides: TGTGCCAGCGGGGGGTTTCGGGACGAGCAGTACTTC.

This clonotype was observed many times. One end of the junction does not line up with germline, which may come from a read error. The chain carries TRBV12-3 or TRBV12-4 and TRBJ1-1, with D possibly matching TRBD1 (6 bases). CDR3 length: 14 residues. The CDR3 region has the DNA TGTGCCAGCAGTGCCGACGAGGGGGACGCTGAAACTTTCTTT. This sequence encodes CASSADEGDAETFF.

This clonotype occurred many times. V and J are TRBV18 and TRBJ1-1; D remains ambiguous. Germline values: CDR1 KGHSH, CDR2 LQKENI. V lost 5 bases to trimming and J lost 1 base, with 8 bases between them. This CDR3 spans 13 amino acids. The CDR3 nucleotides are TGTGCCAGCTCATCGGACGGGAACACTGAAGCTTTCTTT. Translating gives CASSSDGNTEAFF.

In its sample, this clonotype was seen many times. V gene TRBV28 combines with J gene TRBJ1-5; 9 bases align to TRBD1. V was clipped by 4 bases and J by 4 bases; unmatched bases: 8. CDR3 length: 16 residues. Germline CDR1 reads MDHEN; CDR2 reads SYDVKM. The CDR3 bases are TGTGCCAGCAGTTGGGGTGCGGGGACAGGGAATCAGCCCCAGCATTTT. It specifies CASSWGAGTGNQPQHF.

J is TRBJ2-1 and V is TRBV11-2; 9 bases line up with TRBD2. The length of the CDR3 is 18 residues. V lost 5 bases to trimming and J lost 0 bases; unmatched junction nucleotides: 11. The germline V gene has CDR1 SGHAT and CDR2 FQNNGV. The CDR3 nucleotides are TGTGCCAGCAGCATTGACGGGACTAGCCATAGCTCCTACAATGAGCAGTTCTTC. This encodes CASSIDGTSHSSYNEQFF. The full variable domain, in which reference TRBV11-2 and TRBJ2-1 provide the parts outside the CDR3, is EAGVAQSPRYKIIEKRQSVAFWCNPISGHATLYWYQQILGQGPKLLIQFQNNGVVDDSQLPKDRFSAERLKGVDSTLKIQPAKLEDSAVYLCASSIDGTSHSSYNEQFFGPGTRLTVL.

This clonotype was detected many times. The chain links TRBV7-3 to TRBJ2-3; D unclear. V lost 2 bases and J lost 3, with 15 bases in between. CDR3 length: 16 amino acids. Per germline, CDR1 SGHTA and CDR2 FQGTGA. CDR3 nucleotides: TGTGCCAGCAGCTTAGGGCATGGCAGTGGAACAGATACGCAGTATTTT. It is translated as CASSLGHGSGTDTQYF.

J is TRBJ1-2 and V is TRBV5-6, with D unresolved. The CDR3 runs to 14 residues. Germline V gene lookup returns CDR1 SGHDT and CDR2 YYEEEE. V shed 4 bases and J shed 1 base, with 11 bases lying between them. This CDR3 reads CASSEDLFNYGYTF. DNA for the CDR3: TGTGCCAGCAGCGAGGATCTCTTTAACTATGGCTACACCTTC.

In this sample, this clonotype turned up many times. The gene calls are TRBV2 and TRBJ1-2; 7 bases agree with TRBD1. CDR3 length equals 14 residues. CDR1 and CDR2 (germline): SNHLY, FYNNEI. V lost 5 bases, J lost 6 bases, and 9 bases stayed unmatched. CDR3 loop: CASSSTGRKDGYTF. The CDR3 DNA sequence: TGTGCCAGCAGTTCGACAGGGAGGAAGGATGGCTACACCTTC.

This clonotype was observed at least ten times. The rearrangement joins TRBV9 to TRBJ2-7; D gene uncertain. Trimming left V 8 bases short and J 0 bases short, with 12 bases between. CDR3 length: 13 amino acids. Germline V gene lookup returns CDR1 SGDLS and CDR2 YYNGEE. The CDR3 nucleotides are TGTGCCAGTAGCCCGGCGAGCTCCTACGAGCAGTACTTC. Encoded protein: CASSPASSYEQYF.

This clonotype was detected ten times or more. CDR3 sequence (DNA): TGTGCCAGCGCCCCCCACGGCCGGGGGGGTTCGCATGGCTACACCTTC. Translating gives CASAPHGRGGSHGYTF. The chain uses TRBV28 and TRBJ1-2; tentatively, D is TRBD1 (5 bases). Looked up from germline, CDR1 is MDHEN and CDR2 is SYDVKM. The V end lost 8 bases, the J end lost 6 bases, and 25 bases lay between the germline ends. CDR3 size: 16 residues.